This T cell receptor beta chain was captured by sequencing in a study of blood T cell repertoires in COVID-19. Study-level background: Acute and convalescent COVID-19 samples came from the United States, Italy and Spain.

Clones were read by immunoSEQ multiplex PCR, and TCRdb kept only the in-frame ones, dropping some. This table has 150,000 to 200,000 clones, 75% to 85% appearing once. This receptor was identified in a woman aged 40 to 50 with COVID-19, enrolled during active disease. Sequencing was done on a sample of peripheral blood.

The CDR3 sequence: CASSSGTSVFYEQYF. CDR3 nucleotide sequence: TGTGCCAGCAGTTCCGGGACTAGCGTCTTCTACGAGCAGTACTTC. V gene TRBV6-5 combines with J gene TRBJ2-7; 10 positions agree with TRBD2. The V gene end was trimmed by 4 bases and the J gene end by 3 bases; junction bases not matched to a gene: 6. The V gene's germline CDR1 is MNHEY and CDR2 SVGAGI. This CDR3 is 15 amino acids long.